This TCR beta chain was identified in a study of identical twins. TCRdb fed the 5' RACE reads into MiXCR, producing one record per CDR3 protein. The sample has hundreds of thousands of distinct CDR3 sequences, around 10% seen once. The CDR3 covers 15 residues. Trimming took 0 bases from V and 7 from J, leaving 10 bases between them. Germline CDR1 reads LGHNA; CDR2 reads YSLEER. This clonotype was recorded a few times. This chain links TRBV4-3 with TRBJ1-6; D not certain. The receptor comes from a woman between 18 and 29 years old in good health. Sequencing was carried out using memory (CD45RO+) T cells sorted from blood. CDR3 protein: CASSQDVRSNSPLHF. CDR3 DNA: TGCGCCAGCAGCCAAGACGTCAGATCCAATTCACCCCTCCACTTT.